Given below is one TCR beta chain in context. Its matching antigen is unknown. The data originate from a study of CD8 T cells in Susac syndrome. Findings and caveats of the study: Expansion of Susac CD8+ clones peaked in TEMRA cells and in active patients.

TCR beta sequencing was performed on blood CD8+ and CD4+ T cells. Patients with Susac syndrome showed fulfilment of recently defined diagnostic criteria for definite or probable disease. Trimming left V 6 bases short and J 9 bases short, with 15 bases between. There are 12 residues in the CDR3. The germline CDR1 and CDR2 sequences are SQVTM and ANQGSEA. A quantity of about 0.5 to 1 ug RNA underwent reverse transcription using random hexamers. By means of immunoSEQ multiplex PCR, TCR beta CDR3 spanning 54 Vbeta and 13 Jbeta underwent amplification. TCRdb processed the immunoSEQ multiplex PCR reads anew with MiXCR; each CDR3 protein has one entry. The top ten hold 0.3% of the sample, which has about 100,000 distinct CDR3 sequences, 95% seen once.

The chain recombines TRBV29-1 with TRBJ2-4, with a tentative D call TRBD2 (6 bases). The sample consisted of CD8+ T cells from PBMCs. The TCR was taken from a human donor with Susac syndrome. The CDR3 region has the DNA TGCAGCGTCAACCGGGACGGGGGCATTCAGTACTTC. This encodes CSVNRDGGIQYF.